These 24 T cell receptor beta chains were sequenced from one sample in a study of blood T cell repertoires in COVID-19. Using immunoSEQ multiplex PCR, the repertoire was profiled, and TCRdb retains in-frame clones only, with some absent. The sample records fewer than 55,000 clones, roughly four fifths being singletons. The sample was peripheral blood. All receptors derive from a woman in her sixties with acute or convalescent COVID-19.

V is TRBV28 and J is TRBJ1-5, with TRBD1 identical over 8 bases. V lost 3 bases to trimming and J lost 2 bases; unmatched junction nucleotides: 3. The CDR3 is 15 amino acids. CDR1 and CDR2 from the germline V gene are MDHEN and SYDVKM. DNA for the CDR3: TGTGCCAGCAGTTTGCAGGGGGCGCGCAATCAGCCCCAGCATTTT. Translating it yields CASSLQGARNQPQHF.

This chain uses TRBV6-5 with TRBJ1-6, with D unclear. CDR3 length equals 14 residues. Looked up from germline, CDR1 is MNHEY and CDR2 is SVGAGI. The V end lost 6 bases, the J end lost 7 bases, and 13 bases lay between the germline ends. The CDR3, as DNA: TGTGCCAGCAGCCTATTAGAGGGCAATTCACCCCTCCACTTT. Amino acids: CASSLLEGNSPLHF.

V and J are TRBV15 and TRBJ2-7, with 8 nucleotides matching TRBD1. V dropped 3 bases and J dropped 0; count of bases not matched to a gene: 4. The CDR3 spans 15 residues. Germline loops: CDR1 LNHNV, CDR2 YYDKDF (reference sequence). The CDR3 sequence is CATSSQQGASYEQYF. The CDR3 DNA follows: TGTGCCACCAGCAGTCAGCAGGGGGCCTCCTACGAGCAGTACTTC. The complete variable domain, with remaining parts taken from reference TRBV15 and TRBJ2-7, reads DAMVIQNPRYQVTQFGKPVTLSCSQTLNHNVMYWYQQKSSQAPKLLFHYYDKDFNNEADTPDNFQSRRPNTSFCFLDIRSPGLGDTAMYLCATSSQQGASYEQYFGPGTRLTVT.

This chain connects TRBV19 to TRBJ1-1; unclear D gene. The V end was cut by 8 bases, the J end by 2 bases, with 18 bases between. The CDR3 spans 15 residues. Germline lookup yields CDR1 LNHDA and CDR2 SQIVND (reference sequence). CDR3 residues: CASGRGLLLNTEAFF. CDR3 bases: TGTGCCAGTGGGAGAGGACTCCTTTTAAACACTGAAGCTTTCTTT. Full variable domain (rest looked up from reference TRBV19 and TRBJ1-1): DGGITQSPKYLFRKEGQNVTLSCEQNLNHDAMYWYRQDPGQGLRLIYYSQIVNDFQKGDIAEGYSVSREKKESFPLTVTSAQKNPTAFYLCASGRGLLLNTEAFFGQGTRLTVV.

The CDR3 region is CASSPSTGSSFGEQYF. DNA of the CDR3: TGTGCCAGCTCACCCTCCACAGGGTCCTCCTTCGGCGAGCAGTACTTC. The V gene is TRBV18, the J gene TRBJ2-7; a weak D match, TRBD1 (6 bases). CDR3 length: 16 amino acids. CDR1 and CDR2 (germline): KGHSH, LQKENI. Trimming left V 3 bases short and J 6 bases short, with 21 bases between.

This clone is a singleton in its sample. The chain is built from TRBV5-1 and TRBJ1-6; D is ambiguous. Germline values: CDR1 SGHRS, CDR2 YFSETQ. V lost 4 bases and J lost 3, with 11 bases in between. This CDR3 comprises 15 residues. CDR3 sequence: CASSERRGYNSPLHF. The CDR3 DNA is TGCGCCAGCAGCGAACGACGGGGCTATAATTCACCCCTCCACTTT.

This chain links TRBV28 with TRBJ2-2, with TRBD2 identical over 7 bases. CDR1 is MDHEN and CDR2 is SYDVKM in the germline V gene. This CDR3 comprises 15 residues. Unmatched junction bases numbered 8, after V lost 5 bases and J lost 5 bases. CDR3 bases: TGTGCCAGCAGTACGCAGAGGGGAGGGACCGGGGAGCTGTTTTTT. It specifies CASSTQRGGTGELFF. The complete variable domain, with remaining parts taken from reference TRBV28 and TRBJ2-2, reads DVKVTQSSRYLVKRTGEKVFLECVQDMDHENMFWYRQDPGLGLRLIYFSYDVKMKEKGDIPEGYSVSREKKERFSLILESASTNQTSMYLCASSTQRGGTGELFFGEGSRLTVL.

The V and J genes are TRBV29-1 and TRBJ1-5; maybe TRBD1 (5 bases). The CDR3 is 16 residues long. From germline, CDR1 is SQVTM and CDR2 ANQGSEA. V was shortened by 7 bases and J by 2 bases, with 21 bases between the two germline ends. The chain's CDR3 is CSANWGKKWGNQPQHF. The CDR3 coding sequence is TGCAGCGCCAATTGGGGCAAGAAATGGGGCAATCAGCCCCAGCATTTT.

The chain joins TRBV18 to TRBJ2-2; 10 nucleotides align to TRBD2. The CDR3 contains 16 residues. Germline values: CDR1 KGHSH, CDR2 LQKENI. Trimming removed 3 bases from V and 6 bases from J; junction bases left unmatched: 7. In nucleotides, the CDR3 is TGTGCCAGCTCACCGAACCTAGCGGGAGTCCCCGGGGAGCTGTTTTTT. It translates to CASSPNLAGVPGELFF.

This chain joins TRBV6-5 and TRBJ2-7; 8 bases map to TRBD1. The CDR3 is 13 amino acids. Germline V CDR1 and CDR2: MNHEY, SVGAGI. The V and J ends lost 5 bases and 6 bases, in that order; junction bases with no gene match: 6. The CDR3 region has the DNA TGTGCCAGCAGTCCAGGACAGGGAGGCGAGCAGTACTTC. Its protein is CASSPGQGGEQYF.

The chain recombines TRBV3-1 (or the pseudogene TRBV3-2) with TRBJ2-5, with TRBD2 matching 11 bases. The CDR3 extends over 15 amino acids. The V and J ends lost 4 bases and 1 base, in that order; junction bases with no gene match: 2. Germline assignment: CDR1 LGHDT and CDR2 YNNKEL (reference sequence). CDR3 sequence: CASSRLAGSQETQYF. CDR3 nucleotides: TGTGCCAGCAGCCGACTAGCGGGGTCCCAAGAGACCCAGTACTTC.

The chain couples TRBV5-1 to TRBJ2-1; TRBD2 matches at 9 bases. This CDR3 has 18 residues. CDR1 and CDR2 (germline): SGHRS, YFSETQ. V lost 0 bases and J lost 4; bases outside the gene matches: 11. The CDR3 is CASSLGPMAGGGYNEQFF. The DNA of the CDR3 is TGCGCCAGCAGCTTGGGCCCTATGGCGGGAGGGGGGTACAATGAGCAGTTCTTC.

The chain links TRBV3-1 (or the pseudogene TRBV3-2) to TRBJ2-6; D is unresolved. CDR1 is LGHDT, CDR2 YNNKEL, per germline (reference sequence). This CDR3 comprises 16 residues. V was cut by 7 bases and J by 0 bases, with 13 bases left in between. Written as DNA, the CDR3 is TGTGCCAGCACTGCAGGATCCATCTCTGGGGCCAACGTCCTGACTTTC. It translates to CASTAGSISGANVLTF.

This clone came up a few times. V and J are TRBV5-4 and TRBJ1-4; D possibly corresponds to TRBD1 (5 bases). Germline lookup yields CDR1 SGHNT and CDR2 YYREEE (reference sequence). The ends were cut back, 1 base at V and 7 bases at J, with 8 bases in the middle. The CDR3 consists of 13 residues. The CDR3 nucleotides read TGTGCCAGCAGCTTGTCAGGGCGTGAAAAACTGTTTTTT. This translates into CASSLSGREKLFF.

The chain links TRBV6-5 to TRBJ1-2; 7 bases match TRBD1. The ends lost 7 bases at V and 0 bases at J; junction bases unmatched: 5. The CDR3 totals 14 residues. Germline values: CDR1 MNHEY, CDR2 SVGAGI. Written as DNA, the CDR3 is TGTGCCAGCACCAGGACAGGAGCTAACTATGGCTACACCTTC. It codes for CASTRTGANYGYTF.

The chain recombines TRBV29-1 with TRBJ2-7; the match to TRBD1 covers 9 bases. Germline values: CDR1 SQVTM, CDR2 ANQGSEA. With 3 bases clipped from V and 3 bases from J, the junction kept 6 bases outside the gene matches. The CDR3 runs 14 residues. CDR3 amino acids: CSVDLPGQGYEQYF. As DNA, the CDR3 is TGCAGCGTTGATCTCCCGGGACAGGGCTACGAGCAGTACTTC.

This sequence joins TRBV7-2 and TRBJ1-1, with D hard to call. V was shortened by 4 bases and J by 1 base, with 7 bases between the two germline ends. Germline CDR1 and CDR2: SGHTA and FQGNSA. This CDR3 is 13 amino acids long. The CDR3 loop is CASSSITNTEAFF. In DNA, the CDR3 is TGTGCCAGCAGCTCTATCACGAACACTGAAGCTTTCTTT.

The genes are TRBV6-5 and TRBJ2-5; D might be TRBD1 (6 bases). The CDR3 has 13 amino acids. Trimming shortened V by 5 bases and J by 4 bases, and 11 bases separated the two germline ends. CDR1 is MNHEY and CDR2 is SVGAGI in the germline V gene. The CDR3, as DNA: TGTGCCAGCAGTCCTGACAGGCGAGAGACCCAGTACTTC. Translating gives CASSPDRRETQYF.

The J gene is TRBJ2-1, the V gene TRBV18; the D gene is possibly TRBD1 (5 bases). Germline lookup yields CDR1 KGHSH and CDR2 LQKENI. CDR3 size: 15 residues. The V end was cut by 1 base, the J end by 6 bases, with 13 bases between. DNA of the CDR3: TGTGCCAGCTCACCACGGAATGACAGATCCAATGAGCAGTTCTTC. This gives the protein CASSPRNDRSNEQFF.

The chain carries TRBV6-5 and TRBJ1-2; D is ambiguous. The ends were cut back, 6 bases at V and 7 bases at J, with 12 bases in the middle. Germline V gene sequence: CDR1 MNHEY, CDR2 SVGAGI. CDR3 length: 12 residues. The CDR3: CASRGGSIGYTF. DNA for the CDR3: TGTGCCAGCAGGGGAGGGTCGATTGGCTACACCTTC.

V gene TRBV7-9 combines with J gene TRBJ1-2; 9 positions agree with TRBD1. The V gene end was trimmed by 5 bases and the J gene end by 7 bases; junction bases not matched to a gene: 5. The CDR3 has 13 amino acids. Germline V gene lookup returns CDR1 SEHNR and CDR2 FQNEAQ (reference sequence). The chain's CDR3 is CASSRDRASGYTF. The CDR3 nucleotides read TGTGCCAGCAGCAGGGACAGGGCGAGTGGCTACACCTTC.

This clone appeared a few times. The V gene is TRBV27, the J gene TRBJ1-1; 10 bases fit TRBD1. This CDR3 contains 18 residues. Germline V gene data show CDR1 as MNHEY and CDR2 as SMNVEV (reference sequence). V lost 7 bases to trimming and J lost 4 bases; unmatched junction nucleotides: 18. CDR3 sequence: CASTSSGTGELLFTEAFF. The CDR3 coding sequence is TGTGCCAGCACGTCTTCCGGGACAGGGGAACTTTTGTTCACTGAAGCTTTCTTT.

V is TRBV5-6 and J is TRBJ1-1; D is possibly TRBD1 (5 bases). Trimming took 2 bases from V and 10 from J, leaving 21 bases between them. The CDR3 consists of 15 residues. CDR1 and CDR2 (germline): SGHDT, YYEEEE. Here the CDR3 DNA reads TGTGCCAGCAGCTTCATGACAGACATAAACCCGGGAGCTTTCTTT. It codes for CASSFMTDINPGAFF.

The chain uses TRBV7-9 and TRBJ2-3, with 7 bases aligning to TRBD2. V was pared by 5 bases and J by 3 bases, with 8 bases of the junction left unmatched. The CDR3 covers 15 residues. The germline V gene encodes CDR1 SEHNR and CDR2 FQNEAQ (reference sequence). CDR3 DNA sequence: TGTGCCAGCAGCGATCGGGCGGGAGCGACAGATACGCAGTATTTT. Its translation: CASSDRAGATDTQYF.